These 23 T cell receptor beta chains share one sample of origin, sequenced in a study of beta chain bispecific antibodies for T cell cancers. Notes on the study in general: In these mixed samples, most targeted TRBV reads derived from the leukemia cell line.

What these receptors recognize is not known. TCRdb reanalysed the 5' RACE reads using MiXCR and keeps one entry per CDR3 protein. The data contain some 17,000 distinct CDR3 sequences, 2.1% of them singletons. Blood mononuclear cells were expanded for around three days using either OKT3 anti-CD3 antibody or CD3/CD28 beads. Sequenced material: healthy donor T cells cultured with leukemia cells. Every receptor here comes from a human donor in good health. Some clones in this sample may be carry-over from other donors' samples.

This clonotype came up many times. The rearrangement uses TRBV18 and TRBJ2-3; D unresolved. The CDR3 runs 14 residues. V dropped 2 bases and J dropped 2 bases, with 8 bases sitting between them. In germline, CDR1 is KGHSH, CDR2 LQKENI. CDR3 in amino acids: CASSPVAFTDTQYF. The DNA for the CDR3 is TGTGCCAGCTCACCAGTAGCCTTCACAGATACGCAGTATTTT.

This clonotype was detected many times. V is TRBV10-3 and J is TRBJ1-5; tentatively, D is TRBD1 (5 bases). V lost 0 bases, J lost 6 bases, and 9 bases lay in between. Germline loops: CDR1 ENHRY, CDR2 SYGVKD. This CDR3 spans 14 amino acids. CDR3 in amino acids: CAISESEGSQPQHF. In DNA form, the CDR3 reads TGTGCCATCAGTGAGTCAGAGGGGAGTCAGCCCCAGCATTTT.

The chain uses TRBV10-2 and TRBJ1-5; D perhaps matches TRBD1 (5 bases). V lost 3 bases and J 1 base, leaving 16 bases between the germline ends. Germline V gene lookup returns CDR1 WSHSY and CDR2 SAAADI. The CDR3 has 17 amino acids. Written as DNA, the CDR3 is TGCGCCAGCAGTGAAACAGGCCCCTTGGGGAGCAATCAGCCCCAGCATTTT. The encoded protein is CASSETGPLGSNQPQHF.

Many counts were recorded for this clonotype. The chain links TRBV28 to TRBJ1-5; no clear D. Trimming took 8 bases from V and 1 from J, leaving 6 bases between them. CDR1 is MDHEN and CDR2 is SYDVKM in the germline V gene. This CDR3 contains 12 residues. The CDR3, as DNA: TGTGCCAGCCTCGGAAGCAATCAGCCCCAGCATTTT. Amino acids: CASLGSNQPQHF. Combining the CDR3 with reference TRBV28 and TRBJ1-5 gives the whole variable domain DVKVTQSSRYLVKRTGEKVFLECVQDMDHENMFWYRQDPGLGLRLIYFSYDVKMKEKGDIPEGYSVSREKKERFSLILESASTNQTSMYLCASLGSNQPQHFGDGTRLSIL.

This clonotype was observed many times. V usage is TRBV5-1 and J usage is TRBJ1-1, with D hard to call. The CDR3 sequence is 11 residues long. With 0 bases removed from V and 7 bases from J, the gap between germline ends came to 4 bases. The germline V gene encodes CDR1 SGHRS and CDR2 YFSETQ. CDR3 coding DNA: TGCGCCAGCAGCTTGGGAGATGAAGCTTTCTTT. Protein product: CASSLGDEAFF. Drawing the rest from reference TRBV5-1 and TRBJ1-1, the complete variable domain is KAGVTQTPRYLIKTRGQQVTLSCSPISGHRSVSWYQQTPGQGLQFLFEYFSETQRNKGNFPGRFSGRQFSNSRSEMNVSTLELGDSALYLCASSLGDEAFFGQGTRLTVV.

This chain uses TRBV19 with TRBJ1-5; D gene uncertain. V dropped 1 base and J dropped 1 base, with 8 bases sitting between them. Germline lookup yields CDR1 LNHDA and CDR2 SQIVND (reference sequence). This CDR3 is built from 15 residues. CDR3 in amino acids: CASSIAHGSNQPQHF. DNA for the CDR3: TGTGCCAGTAGTATAGCTCACGGAAGCAATCAGCCCCAGCATTTT.

This clonotype has a handful of counts. V is TRBV11-2 and J is TRBJ2-5; D could derive from TRBD1 or TRBD2 (7 bases each). The CDR3 covers 16 residues. CDR1 is SGHAT and CDR2 is FQNNGV in the germline V gene. The V end was cut by 4 bases, the J end by 3 bases, with 18 bases between. CDR3 protein: CASSSPQGGTEETQYF. Here the CDR3 DNA reads TGTGCCAGCAGCTCACCCCAGGGAGGGACAGAAGAGACCCAGTACTTC. The variable domain in full, completed from reference TRBV11-2 and TRBJ2-5, reads EAGVAQSPRYKIIEKRQSVAFWCNPISGHATLYWYQQILGQGPKLLIQFQNNGVVDDSQLPKDRFSAERLKGVDSTLKIQPAKLEDSAVYLCASSSPQGGTEETQYFGPGTRLLVL.

This clonotype came up many times. The chain is built from TRBV5-1 and TRBJ2-1, with no clear D. The germline CDR1 and CDR2 sequences are SGHRS and YFSETQ. This CDR3 has 16 amino acids. Trimming removed 2 bases from V and 6 bases from J, with 18 bases in between. The CDR3 sequence is CASSFSPTEVGNEQFF. CDR3 bases: TGCGCCAGCAGCTTTTCACCAACAGAGGTGGGCAATGAGCAGTTCTTC.

Many counts were recorded for this clonotype. DNA for the CDR3: TGTGCCAGTAGCGGACAGGCAGTTGAGCAGTTCTTC. Its translation is CASSGQAVEQFF. This chain connects TRBV19 to TRBJ2-1; 7 bases are a match to TRBD1. The CDR3 consists of 12 residues. Unmatched junction bases numbered 5, after V lost 6 bases and J lost 9 bases. Germline V gives CDR1 LNHDA, CDR2 SQIVND (reference sequence).

This clonotype came up many times. The genes are TRBV2 and TRBJ2-5; D gene uncertain. The CDR3 has 15 amino acids. Per the germline V gene, CDR1 is SNHLY and CDR2 is FYNNEI. V lost 0 bases and J lost 4, with 12 bases in between. The CDR3 region is CASSEALAVGETQYF. As DNA, the CDR3 is TGTGCCAGCAGTGAAGCGCTTGCGGTTGGAGAGACCCAGTACTTC. Variable domain in full (rest from reference TRBV2 and TRBJ2-5): EPEVTQTPSHQVTQMGQEVILRCVPISNHLYFYWYRQILGQKVEFLVSFYNNEISEKSEIFDDQFSVERPDGSNFTLKIRSTKLEDSAMYFCASSEALAVGETQYFGPGTRLLVL.

This clonotype was picked up many times. Here the CDR3 DNA reads TGTGCCAGCAGCCCCTGGGACGGGAACACTGAAGCTTTCTTT. As protein: CASSPWDGNTEAFF. This chain uses TRBV5-8 with TRBJ1-1; D perhaps matches TRBD1 (5 bases). The CDR3 runs to 14 residues. The V and J ends lost 4 bases and 1 base respectively, with 11 bases between them. The V gene's germline CDR1 is SGHTS and CDR2 YDEGEE. The full variable domain, with the rest looked up from reference TRBV5-8 and TRBJ1-1, is EAGVTQSPTHLIKTRGQQATLRCSPISGHTSVYWYQQALGLGLQFLLWYDEGEERNRGNFPPRFSGRQFPNYSSELNVNALELEDSALYLCASSPWDGNTEAFFGQGTRLTVV.

In this sample, this clonotype turned up many times. The chain carries TRBV27 and TRBJ1-2; D may be TRBD1 (5 bases). Trimming cost V 6 bases and J 7 bases, with 12 bases left between them. The germline gives CDR1 MNHEY, CDR2 SMNVEV (reference sequence). This CDR3 is 12 amino acids long. DNA of the CDR3: TGTGCCAGCAGCCAAAGGGGTGGTGGCTACACCTTC. This translates into CASSQRGGGYTF.

This clonotype has a count of ten or more. The V call is TRBV5-1, the J call TRBJ1-1; TRBD1 agrees at 8 bases. V dropped 3 bases and J dropped 6; count of bases not matched to a gene: 10. This CDR3 has 15 residues. Germline V gives CDR1 SGHRS, CDR2 YFSETQ. CDR3 protein: CASSSRTGRWPEAFF. CDR3 DNA: TGCGCCAGCAGCTCTAGGACAGGGCGATGGCCTGAAGCTTTCTTT.

The sample holds many counts of this clonotype. This sequence joins TRBV19 and TRBJ2-2; possible D gene TRBD2, 6 bases. The CDR3 spans 15 residues. Germline lookup yields CDR1 LNHDA and CDR2 SQIVND (reference sequence). Trimming cost V 3 bases and J 3 bases, with 11 bases left between them. CDR3 region: CASSMGLAYTGELFF. DNA for the CDR3: TGTGCCAGTAGTATGGGGCTAGCGTACACCGGGGAGCTGTTTTTT.

CDR3 sequence reads: CAWTAGTGDGYTF. The CDR3 nucleotides read TGTGCCTGGACCGCCGGGACAGGGGATGGCTACACCTTC. V gene TRBV30 combines with J gene TRBJ1-2, with 10 bases fitting TRBD1. Germline values: CDR1 GTSNPN, CDR2 SVGIG (reference sequence). This CDR3 region has 13 residues. J gave up 6 bases and V 4 bases, and 5 bases lay outside the gene matches.

This clonotype was seen ten or more times. V and J are TRBV18 and TRBJ1-1; D unresolved. This CDR3 contains 14 residues. The ends were cut back, 3 bases at V and 1 base at J, with 9 bases in the middle. Germline CDR1 is KGHSH and CDR2 is LQKENI. CDR3 sequence: CASSPNSRNTEAFF. As DNA, the CDR3 is TGTGCCAGCTCACCGAACAGCAGGAACACTGAAGCTTTCTTT. The complete variable domain, with remaining parts taken from reference TRBV18 and TRBJ1-1, reads NAGVMQNPRHLVRRRGQEARLRCSPMKGHSHVYWYRQLPEEGLKFMVYLQKENIIDESGMPKERFSAEFPKEGPSILRIQQVVRGDSAAYFCASSPNSRNTEAFFGQGTRLTVV.

This clonotype has ten or more counts. The CDR3 here is CAWNTGGGNQPQHF. Written as DNA, the CDR3 is TGTGCCTGGAACACAGGGGGGGGGAATCAGCCCCAGCATTTT. V usage is TRBV30 and J usage is TRBJ1-5; TRBD1 matches at 8 bases. The germline V gene encodes CDR1 GTSNPN and CDR2 SVGIG (reference sequence). Germline trimming cut 4 bases from V and 4 bases from J; bases unmatched to any gene: 6. The CDR3 has 14 residues. Based on the CDR3 plus reference TRBV30 and TRBJ1-5, the full variable domain is SQTIHQWPATLVQPVGSPLSLECTVEGTSNPNLYWYRQAAGRGLQLLFYSVGIGQISSEVPQNLSASRPQDRQFILSSKKLLLSDSGFYLCAWNTGGGNQPQHFGDGTRLSIL.

The rearrangement joins TRBV19 to TRBJ1-6; 9 nucleotides match TRBD1. V was pared by 4 bases and J by 7 bases, with 2 bases of the junction left unmatched. Per germline, CDR1 LNHDA and CDR2 SQIVND (reference sequence). The CDR3 runs to 14 residues. This CDR3 is CASSKQGANSPLHF. CDR3 nucleotides: TGTGCCAGTAGTAAACAGGGGGCCAATTCACCCCTCCACTTT.

This clonotype was seen repeatedly, ten times or more. The chain joins TRBV6-5 to TRBJ2-1, with TRBD1 as a possible D gene (6 bases). Trimming removed 6 bases at V and 6 bases at J, with 18 bases between. The CDR3 has 15 residues. Germline assignment: CDR1 MNHEY and CDR2 SVGAGI. As DNA, the CDR3 is TGTGCCAGCAGCATTAGCCAGGGGTGGGGCAATGAGCAGTTCTTC. As protein: CASSISQGWGNEQFF.

This clonotype has more than one count but fewer than ten. The V call is TRBV19, the J call TRBJ2-7; TRBD1 aligns across 10 bases. V was clipped by 8 bases and J by 2 bases; unmatched bases: 3. The CDR3 loop spans 13 amino acids. Germline CDR1 is LNHDA and CDR2 is SQIVND (reference sequence). CDR3 nucleotides: TGTGCCAGTGGGACAGGGGAGGCCTACGAGCAGTACTTC. Encoded protein: CASGTGEAYEQYF.

This clonotype was seen ten or more times. The chain combines TRBV7-9 with TRBJ2-1, with no clear D. CDR3 length equals 12 residues. Germline V gives CDR1 SEHNR, CDR2 FQNEAQ (reference sequence). V was clipped by 6 bases and J by 4 bases, with 7 bases between them. This CDR3 reads CASSMGYNEQFF. In nucleotides, the CDR3 is TGTGCCAGCAGTATGGGGTACAATGAGCAGTTCTTC.

This clonotype was seen many times. This sequence joins TRBV12-3 or TRBV12-4 and TRBJ1-2; a possible D gene is TRBD1 (6 bases). The CDR3 has 19 residues. Trimming removed 6 bases at V and 6 bases at J, with 32 bases between. The chain's CDR3 is CASSLSRDIARRRSDGYTF. CDR3 nucleotide sequence: TGTGCCAGCAGCCTAAGCCGGGACATAGCACGCCGGCGTAGCGATGGCTACACCTTC.

In its sample, this clonotype was seen many times. The chain is built from TRBV9 and TRBJ2-3; D perhaps matches TRBD2 (6 bases). The CDR3 is 18 amino acids. Germline assignment: CDR1 SGDLS and CDR2 YYNGEE. V was pared by 3 bases and J by 5 bases, with 25 bases between. The CDR3 nucleotides are TGTGCCAGCAGCGAACAGCCTCAGACCGGGACTGGGGAAGATACGCAGTATTTT. Translated, it gives CASSEQPQTGTGEDTQYF.